The T cell receptor beta chain described here comes from a study of T cells in Graves' hyperthyroidism and ophthalmopathy (dated by TCRdb to the late 2010s). Background for the entire study: Peripheral blood samples were taken at the time of initial diagnosis, prior to any treatment. TCR V-J signatures able to tell the groups apart were searched for in a discovery cohort of about a hundred patients, of whom around 42 had Graves' ophthalmopathy and 55 to 65 had stable Graves' hyperthyroidism. An independent validation cohort of around 20 hyperthyroidism patients and more than 15 patients who later progressed to ophthalmopathy tested prospective prediction of ophthalmopathy. For training and testing, the roughly 93 patients in the discovery cohort were randomly divided in a 7:3 ratio. In addition, the study compared T-cell repertoires in thyroid tissue and in blood from over 5 Graves' hyperthyroidism patients. Once sampling was done, hyperthyroidism patients were given methimazole at a starting dose of 30 mg daily, whereas ophthalmopathy patients were given high-dose intravenous methylprednisolone. The paper reports TCR Vbeta CDR3 sequencing of approximately 140 peripheral blood samples: over 40 ophthalmopathy, about 75 hyperthyroidism and about 17 progressor patients.

V and J are truncated by 5 bases and 1 base respectively, leaving an intervening sequence of 11 bases. Including cysteine and phenylalanine, the CDR3 has 14 amino acids. Just the 42-base CDR3 DNA is kept, in frame starting at base 1. From the germline V gene, CDR1 is KGHSH and CDR2 is LQKENI. This clonotype was observed many times. Which antigen it targets is not known. No much larger clonotype is one base removed from it; base qualities were not supplied. A patient counted as having stable Graves' hyperthyroidism if no progression to ophthalmopathy occurred over 18 months of follow-up. The hyperthyroidism patients were between 18 and 65 years old and newly diagnosed, with a disease duration of less than 2 months. The study excluded patients with uncontrolled infections, other autoimmune diseases, pregnancy or lactation. Diagnoses relied on clinical symptoms, serum thyroxine and TRAb, thyroid ultrasound and orbital computed tomography. PBMCs were separated from around 9.1 ml of fresh peripheral blood using Ficoll-Paque density gradient centrifugation. Total RNA was extracted using Trizol reagent, and RNA quality was assessed on an Agilent 2100 Bioanalyzer.

Amplification of TCR beta CDR3 regions was carried out from RNA transcripts. The TCR CDR3 was subjected to a first round of RT-PCR using the HTBI primer set and the Qiagen OneStep RT-PCR kit. Libraries were constructed in a second round of multiplex PCR, after which size selection and purification were carried out. The libraries were sequenced on an Illumina HiSeq2000 using paired-end 100 bp reads. The original pipeline was this. SOAPnuke was used to process the raw data, throwing out any read that contained adapters or uncalled bases, had a mean Phred below 15, or lacked an exact constant-primer or identifier match. High-quality paired reads were merged with COPE v1.2.5, and unique nucleotide sequences were defined as clonotypes. Clonotypes were aligned to IMGT TRBV, TRBD and TRBJ reference segments using MiTCR v1.1. Analysis was restricted to V-J combinations with a frequency above 0.0001, which covered roughly 99% of repertoires. A TCS score was defined as the ratio of F50 (clonal expansion) to E x V (chaos), with BLOSUM62-based TCRdist applied between CDR3 peptides within each V-J. Welch's t-statistics and random forest reduced around 510 V-J features to 10 to 15, which were used in a naive Bayes classifier (R e1071). Using fastp at Q25 and MiXCR, TCRdb reprocessed the public reads and kept productive beta chains. Identical CDR3 proteins give one entry, which carries the most common genes and DNA. V and J calls and clone size were set by TCRdb, not the authors. The sample yields approximately 530,000 distinct CDR3 sequences; 16% were counted once. The ten largest clones add up to around 19% of the sample.

General findings and caveats noted by the study authors: Sample size was not statistically predetermined, and blinding of investigators to group allocation was not performed. In validation, the model predicted progression to ophthalmopathy with around 71% sensitivity and around 72% specificity, a median of approximately 6.5 months before onset. Blood samples also contained most of the expanded thyroid clonotypes (frequency above 0.001), which suggests that blood repertoires may reflect thyroid immune responses. Ophthalmopathy was separated from stable hyperthyroidism by a 13 V-J signature model, with approximately 90% sensitivity and 81% to 82% specificity obtained in cross-validation and 80%/75% obtained in testing.

Sequencing was performed on blood. This TCR was sampled from a woman in her late teens or twenties with Graves' hyperthyroidism. The receptor chain draws on TRBV18 and TRBJ1-1, with no confidently assigned D gene. The CDR3 loop reads CASSTRTANTEAFF. The nucleotides are TGTGCCAGCTCAACAAGAACAGCGAACACTGAAGCTTTCTTT. With all but the CDR3 taken from the reference TRBV18 and TRBJ1-1 genes, the full variable domain is: NAGVMQNPRHLVRRRGQEARLRCSPMKGHSHVYWYRQLPEEGLKFMVYLQKENIIDESGMPKERFSAEFPKEGPSILRIQQVVRGDSAAYFCASSTRTANTEAFFGQGTRLTVV.